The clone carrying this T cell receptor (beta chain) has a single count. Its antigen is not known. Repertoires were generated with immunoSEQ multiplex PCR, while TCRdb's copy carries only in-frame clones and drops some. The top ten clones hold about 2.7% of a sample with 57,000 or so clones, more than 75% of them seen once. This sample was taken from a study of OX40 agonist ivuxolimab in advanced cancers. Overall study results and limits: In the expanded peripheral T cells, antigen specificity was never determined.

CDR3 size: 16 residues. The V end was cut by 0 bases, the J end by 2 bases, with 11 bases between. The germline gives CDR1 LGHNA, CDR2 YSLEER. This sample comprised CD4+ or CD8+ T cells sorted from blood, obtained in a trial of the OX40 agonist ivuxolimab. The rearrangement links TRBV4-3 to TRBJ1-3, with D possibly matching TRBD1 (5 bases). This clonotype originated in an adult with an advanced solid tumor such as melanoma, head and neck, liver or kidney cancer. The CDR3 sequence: CASSQDRAGTGNTIYF. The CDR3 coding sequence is TGCGCCAGCAGCCAAGATCGAGCAGGGACTGGAAACACCATATATTTT.